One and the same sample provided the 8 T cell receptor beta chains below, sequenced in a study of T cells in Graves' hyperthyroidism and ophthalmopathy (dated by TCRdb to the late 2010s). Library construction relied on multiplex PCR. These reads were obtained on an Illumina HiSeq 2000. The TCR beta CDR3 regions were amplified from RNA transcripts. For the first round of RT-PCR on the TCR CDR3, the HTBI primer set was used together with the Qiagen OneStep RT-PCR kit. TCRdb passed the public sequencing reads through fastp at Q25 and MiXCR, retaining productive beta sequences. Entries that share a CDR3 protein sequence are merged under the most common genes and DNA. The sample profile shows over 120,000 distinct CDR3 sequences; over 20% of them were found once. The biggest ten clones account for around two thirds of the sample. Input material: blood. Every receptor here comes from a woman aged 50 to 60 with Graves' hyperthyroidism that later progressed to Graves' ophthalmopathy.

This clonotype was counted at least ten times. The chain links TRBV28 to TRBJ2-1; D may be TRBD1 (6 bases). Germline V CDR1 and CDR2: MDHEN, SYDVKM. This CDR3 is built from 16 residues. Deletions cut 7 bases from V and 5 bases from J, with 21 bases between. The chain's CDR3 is CASTQTAGAPHNEQFF. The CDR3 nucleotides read TGTGCCAGCACCCAAACCGCAGGGGCTCCCCACAATGAGCAGTTCTTC.

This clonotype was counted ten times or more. This CDR3 is CASSLGSGTHYGYTF. CDR3 DNA: TGTGCCAGCAGCTTGGGCAGTGGGACACACTATGGCTACACCTTC. The rearrangement links TRBV11-2 to TRBJ1-2, with D possibly being TRBD1 (6 bases). The CDR3 runs 15 residues. Per the germline V gene, CDR1 is SGHAT and CDR2 is FQNNGV. Trimming removed 3 bases at V and 3 bases at J, with 14 bases between.

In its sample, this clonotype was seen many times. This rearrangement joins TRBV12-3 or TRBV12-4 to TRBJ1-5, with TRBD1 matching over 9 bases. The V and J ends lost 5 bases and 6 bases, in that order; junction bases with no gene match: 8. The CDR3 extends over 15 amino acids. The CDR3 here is CASSNRDRVRQPQHF. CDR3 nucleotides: TGTGCCAGCAGTAACCGGGACAGGGTTCGTCAGCCCCAGCATTTT.

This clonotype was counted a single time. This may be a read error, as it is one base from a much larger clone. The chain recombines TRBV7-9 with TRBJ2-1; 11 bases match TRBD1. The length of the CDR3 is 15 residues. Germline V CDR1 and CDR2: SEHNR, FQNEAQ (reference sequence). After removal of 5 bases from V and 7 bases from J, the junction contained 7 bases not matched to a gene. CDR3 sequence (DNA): TGTGCCAGCAGCAATCCGGGACAGGGGGTGAATGAGCAGTTCTTC. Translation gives CASSNPGQGVNEQFF. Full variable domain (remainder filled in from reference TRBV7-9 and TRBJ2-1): DTGVSQNPRHKITKRGQNVTFRCDPISEHNRLYWYRQTLGQGPEFLTYFQNEAQLEKSRLLSDRFSAERPKGSFSTLEIQRTEQGDSAMYLCASSNPGQGVNEQFFGPGTRLTVL.

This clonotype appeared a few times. For the CDR3, the DNA is TGTGCCAGTAGTGCCACACAGGGGTCGACCCAGTACTTC. Its protein product is CASSATQGSTQYF. The chain is built from TRBV19 and TRBJ2-5, with 7 bases lining up with TRBD1. CDR1 and CDR2 (germline): LNHDA, SQIVND (reference sequence). The CDR3 is 13 residues long. The trim removed 5 bases at V and 7 bases at J, leaving 7 bases unmatched.

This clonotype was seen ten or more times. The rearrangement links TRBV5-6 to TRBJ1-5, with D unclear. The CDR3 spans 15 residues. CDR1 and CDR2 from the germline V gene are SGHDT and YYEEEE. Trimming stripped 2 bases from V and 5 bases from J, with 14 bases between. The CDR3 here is CASSFGTQKDQPQHF. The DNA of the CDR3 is TGTGCCAGCAGCTTCGGCACACAGAAAGATCAGCCCCAGCATTTT.

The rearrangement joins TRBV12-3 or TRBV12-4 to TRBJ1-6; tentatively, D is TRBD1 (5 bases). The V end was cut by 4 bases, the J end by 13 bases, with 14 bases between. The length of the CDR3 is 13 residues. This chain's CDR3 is CASSSKAPGPLHF. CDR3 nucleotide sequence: TGTGCCAGCAGTTCGAAGGCTCCAGGGCCCCTCCACTTT.

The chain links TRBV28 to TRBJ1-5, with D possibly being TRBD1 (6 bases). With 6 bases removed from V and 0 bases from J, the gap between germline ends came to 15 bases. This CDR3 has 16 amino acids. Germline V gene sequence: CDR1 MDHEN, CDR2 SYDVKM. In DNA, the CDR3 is TGTGCCAGCAGCTCACGAACAGGGAGTAGCAATCAGCCCCAGCATTTT. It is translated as CASSSRTGSSNQPQHF.